The 30 T cell receptor beta chains below come from one sample, sequenced in a study of T-cell reconstitution after alpha-beta-depleted transplantation in children. Library preparation (for TCRbeta) was performed with unique molecular identifiers. TCRdb fed the PCR reads into MiXCR, producing one record per CDR3 protein. The table records approximately 1,000,000 distinct CDR3 sequences, around 30% of them present only once. Material: PBMCs, mostly from graft donor cells, obtained 360 days after TCRalphabeta/CD19-depleted stem cell transplant. The source of these receptors is a boy under two years old who had a stem cell transplant for SCID, so the T cells may come from the graft donor.

A few counts support this clonotype. V is TRBV20-1 and J is TRBJ2-7; 7 bases line up with TRBD1. The CDR3 runs to 13 residues. In germline, CDR1 is DFQATT, CDR2 SNEGSKA (reference sequence). J lost 2 bases, V lost 8 bases, and 9 bases had no gene match. As DNA, the CDR3 is TGCAGTTACCGGGACAGCGCAACCTACGAGCAGTACTTC. The encoded protein is CSYRDSATYEQYF.

This clonotype appeared a few times. V is TRBV28 and J is TRBJ1-1; possible D gene TRBD1, 5 bases. Trimming shortened V by 3 bases and J by 1 base, and 6 bases separated the two germline ends. CDR1 is MDHEN and CDR2 is SYDVKM in the germline V gene. This CDR3 has 13 residues. The CDR3, as DNA: TGTGCCAGCAGTTTGGACAAGAACACTGAAGCTTTCTTT. This encodes CASSLDKNTEAFF.

The J gene is TRBJ2-3, the V gene TRBV5-5, with a weak D call TRBD1 (6 bases). Deletions cut 4 bases from V and 0 bases from J, with 15 bases between. Germline V CDR1 and CDR2: SGHKS, YYEKEE (reference sequence). The CDR3 is 16 residues long. Here the CDR3 reads CASSPSGTYSTDTQYF. In DNA, the CDR3 is TGTGCCAGCAGCCCTTCCGGGACATACAGCACAGATACGCAGTATTTT.

The chain has TRBV13 and TRBJ2-7; 11 bases agree with TRBD2. V shed 4 bases, J shed 5 bases, and the junction held 10 bases outside the gene matches. CDR1 and CDR2 from the germline V gene are PRHDT and FYEKMQ (reference sequence). The CDR3 is 16 residues long. Written as DNA, the CDR3 is TGTGCCAGCAGCTCTAGCGGGGGGACCCTCCGGAACGAGCAGTACTTC. Its protein product is CASSSSGGTLRNEQYF.

This clonotype came up once. The V gene is TRBV20-1, the J gene TRBJ1-5; D not certain. Germline-derived CDR1 and CDR2 are DFQATT and SNEGSKA (reference sequence). V was pared by 3 bases and J by 2 bases, with 11 bases between. This CDR3 region has 14 residues. The CDR3 DNA follows: TGCAGTGCTAGCCCCGGTGGGGGCAATCAGCCCCAGCATTTT. Its protein is CSASPGGGNQPQHF.

In its sample, this clonotype was seen many times. V is TRBV7-9 and J is TRBJ2-1; D is unresolved. The CDR3 has 16 residues. Germline V CDR1 and CDR2: SEHNR, FQNEAQ (reference sequence). Trimming shortened V by 3 bases and J by 9 bases, and 21 bases separated the two germline ends. The CDR3: CASSFRTTSSWGEQFF. The CDR3, as DNA: TGTGCCAGCAGCTTTCGGACCACCTCGTCATGGGGTGAGCAGTTCTTC.

The J gene is TRBJ2-3, the V gene TRBV29-1; 11 positions match TRBD1. The germline gives CDR1 SQVTM, CDR2 ANQGSEA. The CDR3 sequence is 14 residues long. The J segment lost 3 bases and the V segment lost 5 bases, leaving 4 bases of the junction unmatched. The CDR3: CSVNRDRGTDTQYF. The CDR3 DNA follows: TGCAGCGTTAACCGGGACAGGGGGACAGATACGCAGTATTTT.

The V gene is TRBV5-5, the J gene TRBJ1-2; TRBD1 might be the D (6 bases). There are 15 residues in the CDR3. V dropped 0 bases and J dropped 5 bases, with 14 bases sitting between them. Germline CDR1 and CDR2: SGHKS and YYEKEE (reference sequence). The CDR3 reads CASSLEGQSLYGYTF. The CDR3 DNA reads TGTGCCAGCAGCTTGGAAGGACAGTCCCTATATGGCTACACCTTC. Together with reference TRBV5-5 and TRBJ1-2, the CDR3 gives the full variable domain: DAGVTQSPTHLIKTRGQQVTLRCSPISGHKSVSWYQQVLGQGPQFIFQYYEKEERGRGNFPDRFSARQFPNYSSELNVNALLLGDSALYLCASSLEGQSLYGYTFGSGTRLTVV.

This clonotype was recorded a few times. The rearrangement links TRBV20-1 to TRBJ1-5; D is uncertain. V was cut by 5 bases and J by 11 bases, with 25 bases left in between. Germline V gene lookup returns CDR1 DFQATT and CDR2 SNEGSKA (reference sequence). This CDR3 region has 15 residues. DNA of the CDR3: TGCAGTGCTCCAAGAGATTCGGCCGGCCCCCTGGCCCAGCATTTT. It specifies CSAPRDSAGPLAQHF.

This chain connects TRBV7-6 to TRBJ2-3; D possibly corresponds to TRBD1 (5 bases). CDR3 length equals 17 residues. The V and J ends lost 10 bases and 2 bases respectively, with 25 bases between them. The V gene's germline CDR1 is SGHVS and CDR2 FNYEAQ. CDR3: CATSQGPGQRDTDTQYF. The CDR3, as DNA: TGTGCCACCTCGCAGGGTCCTGGCCAGCGAGACACAGATACGCAGTATTTT.

The genes are TRBV20-1 and TRBJ1-2; D not resolved. V was pared by 2 bases and J by 4 bases, with 14 bases between. The CDR3 totals 14 residues. CDR1 and CDR2 (germline): DFQATT, SNEGSKA (reference sequence). CDR3 nucleotide sequence: TGCAGTGCTAGACCTCCCTCCAACAGCTATGGCTACACCTTC. Its translation: CSARPPSNSYGYTF.

V is TRBV5-5 and J is TRBJ2-1, with D possibly TRBD1 on 6 matching bases. CDR1 is SGHKS, CDR2 YYEKEE, per germline (reference sequence). This CDR3 is built from 17 residues. V was trimmed by 0 bases and J by 4 bases, leaving 17 bases between them. The DNA for the CDR3 is TGTGCCAGCAGCTTGGCCCTCGGAGGACAGTTATACAATGAGCAGTTCTTC. The encoded protein is CASSLALGGQLYNEQFF.

This clonotype was seen a few times. The chain joins TRBV12-3 or TRBV12-4 to TRBJ1-2; 9 bases line up with TRBD1. The CDR3 is made up of 13 amino acids. The junction had 5 bases not matched to a gene; V was cut back by 10 bases and J by 2 bases. The CDR3, as DNA: TGTGCCACCCGGGACAGGGTCAACTATGGCTACACCTTC. It codes for CATRDRVNYGYTF.

V is TRBV20-1 and J is TRBJ2-1, with 8 bases lining up with TRBD2. The CDR3 extends over 16 amino acids. Germline loops: CDR1 DFQATT, CDR2 SNEGSKA (reference sequence). With V trimmed by 5 bases and J by 2 bases, 11 bases remained unmatched. CDR3 coding DNA: TGCAGTGCTCCTGACCTGGCGGGGGGCACCTACAATGAGCAGTTCTTC. It translates to CSAPDLAGGTYNEQFF.

J is TRBJ2-5 and V is TRBV7-2; 8 positions match TRBD2. The CDR3 is 16 amino acids. The J segment lost 3 bases and the V segment lost 1 base, leaving 7 bases of the junction unmatched. CDR1 and CDR2 (germline): SGHTA, FQGNSA. CDR3 protein: CASSLEGSGVKETQYF. As DNA, the CDR3 is TGTGCCAGCAGCTTAGAGGGTAGCGGGGTTAAAGAGACCCAGTACTTC.

V is TRBV6-4 and J is TRBJ2-3, with 12 bases identical to TRBD2. V shed 6 bases and J 3 bases; nucleotides not matched to a gene: 10. The germline gives CDR1 MRHNA, CDR2 SNTAGT. The CDR3 has 17 residues. CDR3 loop: CASSSTSGGIVTDTQYF. The DNA for the CDR3 is TGTGCCAGCAGCTCTACTAGCGGGGGGATCGTGACAGATACGCAGTATTTT.

V is TRBV12-3 or TRBV12-4 and J is TRBJ2-5; D is uncertain. The CDR3 is 14 amino acids. The germline V and J ends were trimmed by 3 bases and 2 bases, with 10 bases remaining between them. The CDR3: CASSFTPVQETQYF. In nucleotides, the CDR3 is TGTGCCAGCAGTTTTACTCCAGTACAAGAGACCCAGTACTTC.

Only a few counts were recorded for this clonotype. The chain recombines TRBV2 with TRBJ1-1; 7 positions agree with TRBD1. The junction had 16 bases not matched to a gene; V was cut back by 6 bases and J by 0 bases. Germline-derived CDR1 and CDR2 are SNHLY and FYNNEI. This CDR3 has 18 residues. CDR3 protein: CASRVGRGQTSLNTEAFF. CDR3 nucleotide sequence: TGTGCCAGCAGAGTTGGCCGGGGACAGACCAGTCTGAACACTGAAGCTTTCTTT.

J is TRBJ1-1 and V is TRBV2; the D is unclear. The CDR3 sequence is 14 residues long. V was cut by 4 bases and J by 5 bases, with 14 bases left in between. The germline V gene encodes CDR1 SNHLY and CDR2 FYNNEI. The CDR3 region is CASSVLGFRTEAFF. The CDR3 nucleotides are TGTGCCAGCAGTGTTTTGGGGTTTCGGACTGAAGCTTTCTTT.

The rearrangement links TRBV18 to TRBJ1-2, with TRBD1 identical over 7 bases. CDR1 KGHSH and CDR2 LQKENI come from the germline V gene. With 0 bases clipped from V and 8 bases from J, the junction kept 6 bases outside the gene matches. This CDR3 comprises 14 residues. The CDR3 nucleotides read TGTGCCAGCTCACCACCTATGGCAGGGGGAGGCTACACCTTC. This encodes CASSPPMAGGGYTF. Drawing the rest from reference TRBV18 and TRBJ1-2, the complete variable domain is NAGVMQNPRHLVRRRGQEARLRCSPMKGHSHVYWYRQLPEEGLKFMVYLQKENIIDESGMPKERFSAEFPKEGPSILRIQQVVRGDSAAYFCASSPPMAGGGYTFGSGTRLTVV.

The chain combines TRBV29-1 with TRBJ1-1; D call uncertain. The germline gives CDR1 SQVTM, CDR2 ANQGSEA. V was shortened by 4 bases and J by 5 bases, with 14 bases between the two germline ends. CDR3 length: 13 amino acids. In nucleotides, the CDR3 is TGCAGCGTTGGGCCACCTGAAGGGACTGAAGCTTTCTTT. Translation: CSVGPPEGTEAFF.

The table lists this clonotype with a few counts. The rearrangement joins TRBV7-9 to TRBJ1-1; D uncertain. The length of the CDR3 is 15 residues. V shed 1 base and J shed 6 bases, with 15 bases lying between them. Germline CDR1 is SEHNR and CDR2 is FQNEAQ (reference sequence). This chain's CDR3 is CASSLEVSQAPEAFF. Here the CDR3 DNA reads TGTGCCAGCAGCTTAGAAGTTTCCCAGGCTCCTGAAGCTTTCTTT.

In this sample, this clonotype turned up many times. V is TRBV7-9 and J is TRBJ2-1; tentatively, D is TRBD2 (6 bases). CDR3 size: 14 residues. The V gene's germline CDR1 is SEHNR and CDR2 FQNEAQ (reference sequence). Deletions cut 1 base from V and 7 bases from J, with 11 bases between. As DNA, the CDR3 is TGTGCCAGCAGCTTAGGGGGAGGAACTAATGAGCAGTTCTTC. Amino acid sequence: CASSLGGGTNEQFF. Variable domain in full (rest from reference TRBV7-9 and TRBJ2-1): DTGVSQNPRHKITKRGQNVTFRCDPISEHNRLYWYRQTLGQGPEFLTYFQNEAQLEKSRLLSDRFSAERPKGSFSTLEIQRTEQGDSAMYLCASSLGGGTNEQFFGPGTRLTVL.

The chain links TRBV29-1 to TRBJ1-2; 9 positions agree with TRBD1. This CDR3 comprises 15 residues. V gave up 2 bases and J gave up 2 bases; unmatched junction bases: 6. Germline V gene lookup returns CDR1 SQVTM and CDR2 ANQGSEA. CDR3 in amino acids: CSVELWDRVNYGYTF. In DNA, the CDR3 is TGCAGCGTTGAACTATGGGACAGGGTGAACTATGGCTACACCTTC.

This clonotype was recorded a few times. In DNA, the CDR3 is TGCAGTGCTAGTGGGGAGGGGACAGCCTACGAGCAGTACTTC. Residues: CSASGEGTAYEQYF. The chain recombines TRBV20-1 with TRBJ2-7; perhaps D is TRBD1 or TRBD2 (7 bases each). The V gene's germline CDR1 is DFQATT and CDR2 SNEGSKA (reference sequence). Trimming shortened V by 3 bases and J by 2 bases, and 14 bases separated the two germline ends. This CDR3 comprises 14 residues.

The J gene is TRBJ2-1, the V gene TRBV5-4, with a tentative D call TRBD2 (6 bases). V was shortened by 7 bases and J by 5 bases, with 19 bases between the two germline ends. The germline CDR1 and CDR2 sequences are SGHNT and YYREEE (reference sequence). This CDR3 is built from 15 residues. The CDR3 loop reads CASVLGGTEDNEQFF. The CDR3 DNA reads TGTGCCAGCGTCCTTGGAGGGACGGAGGACAATGAGCAGTTCTTC.

The chain carries TRBV20-1 and TRBJ2-5, with 16 bases that match TRBD2. CDR3 size: 16 residues. Germline V CDR1 and CDR2: DFQATT, SNEGSKA (reference sequence). The ends lost 6 bases at V and 6 bases at J; junction bases unmatched: 10. The CDR3 DNA is TGCAGTGCATCCGGGACTAGCGGGGGGGTTATGAAGACCCAGTACTTC. This codes for CSASGTSGGVMKTQYF.

J is TRBJ2-7 and V is TRBV6-6, with D tentatively TRBD2 (6 bases). V lost 2 bases to trimming and J lost 6 bases, with 14 bases between them. The CDR3 contains 14 residues. Germline V gene sequence: CDR1 MNHNY, CDR2 SVGAGI (reference sequence). CDR3 sequence: CASSYRGTSGEQYF. Written as DNA, the CDR3 is TGTGCCAGCAGTTACCGGGGGACCTCGGGCGAGCAGTACTTC.

The J gene is TRBJ1-1, the V gene TRBV5-1; 10 bases match TRBD1. Losses at the gene ends were 4 bases for V and 0 bases for J; bases not matched to a gene: 9. The CDR3 covers 17 residues. Per germline, CDR1 SGHRS and CDR2 YFSETQ. CDR3: CASSPGQGFGLNTEAFF. The CDR3 region has the DNA TGCGCCAGCAGCCCGGGACAGGGGTTTGGACTGAACACTGAAGCTTTCTTT.

Only a few counts were recorded for this clonotype. The chain recombines TRBV7-9 with TRBJ2-5; the D gene is possibly TRBD1 (6 bases). Germline V CDR1 and CDR2: SEHNR, FQNEAQ (reference sequence). This CDR3 has 13 amino acids. The CDR3 sequence: CAFRPGEQETQYF. Written as DNA, the CDR3 is TGTGCTTTCCGACCAGGGGAACAAGAGACCCAGTACTTC.